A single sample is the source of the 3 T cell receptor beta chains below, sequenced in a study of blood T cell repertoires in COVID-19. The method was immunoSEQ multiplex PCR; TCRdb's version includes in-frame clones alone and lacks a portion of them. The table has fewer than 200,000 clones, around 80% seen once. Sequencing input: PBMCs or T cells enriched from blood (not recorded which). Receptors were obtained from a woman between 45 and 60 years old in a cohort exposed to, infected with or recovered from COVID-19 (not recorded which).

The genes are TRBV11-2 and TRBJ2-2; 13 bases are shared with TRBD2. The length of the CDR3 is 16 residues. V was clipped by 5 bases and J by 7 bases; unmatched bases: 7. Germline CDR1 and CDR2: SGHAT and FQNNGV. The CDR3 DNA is TGTGCCAGCAGCAGAACTAGCGGGGGGGCCGTCGGGGAGCTGTTTTTT. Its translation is CASSRTSGGAVGELFF.

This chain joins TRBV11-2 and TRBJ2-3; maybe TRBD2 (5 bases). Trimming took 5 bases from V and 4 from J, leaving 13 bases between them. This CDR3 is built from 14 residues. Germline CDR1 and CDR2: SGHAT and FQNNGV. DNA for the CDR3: TGTGCCAGCAGCCCTAGGACTGGTCCAGATACGCAGTATTTT. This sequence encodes CASSPRTGPDTQYF.

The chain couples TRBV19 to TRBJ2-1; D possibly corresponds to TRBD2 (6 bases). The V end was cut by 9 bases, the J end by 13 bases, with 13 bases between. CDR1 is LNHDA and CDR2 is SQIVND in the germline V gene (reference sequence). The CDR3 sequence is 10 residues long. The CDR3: CARTPGDQFF. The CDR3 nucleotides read TGTGCCAGGACGCCGGGAGACCAGTTCTTC.